In this sample, the clone carrying this T cell receptor beta chain turned up once. Its antigen is unidentified. This sample was included in a study of cytotoxic CD8 clonotypes in ibrutinib-treated CLL. Study at large: The patient breakdown showed about ten relapsed/refractory and approximately 15 treatment-naive cases, with under 18 IGHV unmutated. Broader study findings: At ibrutinib response, clonality increased, and at progression it declined back toward baseline. Higher circulating CD8+ T-cell counts strongly accompanied higher baseline clonality, above age-matched healthy donors. Public clonotypes were uncommon and contracted or stayed stable on treatment.

Clones were read by immunoSEQ multiplex PCR, and TCRdb kept only the in-frame ones, dropping some. The table lists 11,000 to 15,000 clones, under 65% of them singletons, with 30% to 35% in the top ten. CDR3 length equals 14 residues. V gave up 5 bases and J gave up 10 bases; unmatched junction bases: 13. Per the germline V gene, CDR1 is SGHTS and CDR2 is YDEGEE. The chain employs TRBV5-8 and TRBJ1-2; 8 nucleotides align to TRBD1. The clonotype originates from a human donor with chronic lymphocytic leukemia. Sequencing was performed on PBMCs, taken at a roughly 24-month disease-progression time point, from a patient treated with ibrutinib. CDR3 region: CASRESGTGPDYTF. CDR3 sequence (DNA): TGTGCCAGCAGGGAAAGCGGGACAGGCCCGGACTACACCTTC.